These T cell receptor beta chains were read from a single sample in a study of T cell changes during pregnancy in multiple sclerosis. Using immunoSEQ multiplex PCR, the repertoire was profiled, and TCRdb retains in-frame clones only, with some absent. The repertoire holds just over 90,000 clones, with roughly 91% as singletons. The specimen comprised peripheral blood, sampled after pregnancy. The receptors were gathered from a female donor in good health, enrolled as a control in a pregnancy study. Both conserved end residues are part of each CDR3. A D gene is named only where the DNA matches it firmly. A clone size is listed for some rows: how often the clone was seen (once, few, many), or a class if it is expanded.

TRBD1,TRBJ1-1,16,TRBV28,.,TGTGCCAGCAGTCCTCCCGGGACAGGGCCGAACACTGAAGCTTTCTTT,CASSPPGTGPNTEAFF
.,TRBJ2-7,16,TRBV19,.,TGTGCCAGTAGTCCACCCGGGACTTTTTACTCCTACGAGCAGTACTTC,CASSPPGTFYSYEQYF
.,TRBJ2-2,15,TRBV4-1,.,TGCGCCAGCAGCCCTGCCGGGTTGAACACCGGGGAGCTGTTTTTT,CASSPAGLNTGELFF
.,TRBJ2-7,15,TRBV4-2,few,TGTGCCAGCAGCCAAGGACAGTGGACATCCTACGAGCAGTACTTC,CASSQGQWTSYEQYF
.,TRBJ1-1,13,TRBV11-3,.,TGTGCCAGCAGCCGGAGGGCGAACACTGAAGCTTTCTTT,CASSRRANTEAFF
TRBD1,TRBJ1-6,17,TRBV27,.,TGTGCCAGCAGTCTTCGGACAGGGGGCGGCTATAATTCACCCCTCCACTTT,CASSLRTGGGYNSPLHF
.,TRBJ2-1,15,TRBV7-6,.,TGTGCCAGCAGCTTAATAACGGGGGCCTACAATGAGCAGTTCTTC,CASSLITGAYNEQFF
.,TRBJ2-5,12,TRBV7-9,.,TGTGCCAGCAGCTTTCCCTTAGAGACCCAGTACTTC,CASSFPLETQYF
TRBD1,TRBJ1-2,16,TRBV25-1,.,TGTGCCAGCACTGGGGCGGGGACAGGGGTTAACTATGGCTACACCTTC,CASTGAGTGVNYGYTF
.,TRBJ1-4,14,TRBV18,.,TGTGCCAGCTCACCATGGCAGGGGAATGAAAAACTGTTTTTT,CASSPWQGNEKLFF
.,TRBJ1-1,14,TRBV6-5,.,TGTGCCAGCAACCGTCCGGGTTTGGACACTGAAGCTTTCTTT,CASNRPGLDTEAFF
TRBD1,TRBJ1-2,13,TRBV7-9,.,TGTGCCAGTTTAGGGACAGTGCTTAAAGGCTACACCTTC,CASLGTVLKGYTF
TRBD1,TRBJ2-3,14,TRBV6-5,.,TGTGCCAGTTCAAGGGACAGGGGCACAGATACGCAGTATTTT,CASSRDRGTDTQYF
.,TRBJ1-1,13,TRBV6-5,.,TGTGCCAGCAGTTACCGGGCCAGGGGTTTTGCTTTCTTT,CASSYRARGFAFF
.,TRBJ1-4,15,TRBV28,.,TGTGCCAGCAGGACCATTCGGGGGGCGGGGGAAAAACTGTTTTTT,CASRTIRGAGEKLFF
TRBD1,TRBJ1-3,15,TRBV30,.,TGTGCCTGGAGTGGGGGGACAGGCTCTGGAAACACCATATATTTT,CAWSGGTGSGNTIYF
.,TRBJ1-4,13,TRBV18,few,TGTGCCAGCTCTTTGGACAGTAATGAAAAACTGTTTTTT,CASSLDSNEKLFF
.,TRBJ2-4,16,TRBV30,.,TGTGCCTGGAGTAGTTGGGGCAAACTAGCCAAAAACATTCAGTACTTC,CAWSSWGKLAKNIQYF
.,TRBJ2-5,14,TRBV9,.,TGTGCCAGCAGCCCTCAGGGCAGACAAGAGACCCAGTACTTC,CASSPQGRQETQYF
TRBD1,TRBJ1-2,15,TRBV19,few,TGTGCCAGTAGTACCACTACGACAGGGCCAAAAGGAGACACCTTC,CASSTTTTGPKGDTF
TRBD2,TRBJ2-3,16,TRBV7-9,.,TGTGCCAGCAGCTCGTTAGCGGGGGAGAGCACAGATACGCAGTATTTT,CASSSLAGESTDTQYF
TRBD1,TRBJ1-4,17,TRBV4-2,.,TGTGCCAGCAGCCAAGGGACAGGGGGCGACCTTAATGAAAAACTGTTTTTT,CASSQGTGGDLNEKLFF
TRBD1,TRBJ1-2,14,TRBV7-9,.,TGTGCCAGCAGCCTTGGACAGGGCGGCTATGGCTACACCTTC,CASSLGQGGYGYTF
.,TRBJ2-5,16,TRBV7-6,.,TGTGCCAGCAGCTTAGTCAGGGCCGGATCAAGAGAGACCCAGTACTTC,CASSLVRAGSRETQYF
.,TRBJ1-2,17,TRBV27,few,TGTGCCAGCAGTCCGGGGGGGGGCGCCGGAGCTAACTATGGCTACACCTTC,CASSPGGGAGANYGYTF
.,TRBJ2-7,16,TRBV4-3,once,TGCGCCAGCAGCCAAGATGTAGAGGCCCAAACCTACGAGCAGTACTTC,CASSQDVEAQTYEQYF
.,TRBJ2-7,12,TRBV6-1,.,TGTGCCAGCAGTGAGGGGGGATACGAGCAGTACTTC,CASSEGGYEQYF
.,TRBJ1-1,13,TRBV10-3,.,TGTGCCATCAGTGGGGACTTTGACACTGAAGCTTTCTTT,CAISGDFDTEAFF
.,TRBJ2-7,15,TRBV7-2,.,TGTGCCAGCAGCTGGGATCGGGGGGCCTCCTACGAGCAGTACTTC,CASSWDRGASYEQYF
.,TRBJ2-6,15,TRBV7-2,.,TGTGCCAGCAGCCGCGGCCGCTCTGGGGCCAACGTCCTGACTTTC,CASSRGRSGANVLTF
.,TRBJ2-3,13,TRBV7-2,.,TGTGCCAGCAGCTCGGCGGGCCAAAATACGCAGTATTTT,CASSSAGQNTQYF
.,TRBJ1-5,13,TRBV9,few,TGTGCCAGCAGCAGGGGAAGCAATCAGCCCCAGCATTTT,CASSRGSNQPQHF
TRBD2,TRBJ2-7,15,TRBV6-1,.,TGTGCCAGCAGTGAAAGGGGCGGGGGCTCCTACGAGCAGTACTTC,CASSERGGGSYEQYF
.,TRBJ1-2,11,TRBV6-5,.,TGTGCCACCGCGCAGGGGAATGGCTACACCTTC,CATAQGNGYTF
.,TRBJ1-2,11,TRBV29-1,.,TGCAGCGTTCGAACAGTGGATGGCTACACCTTC,CSVRTVDGYTF
.,TRBJ1-2,15,TRBV4-1,.,TGCGCCAGCAGCCGTGAGACAGACCTTAACTATGGCTACACCTTC,CASSRETDLNYGYTF
.,TRBJ2-7,14,TRBV7-9,.,TGTGCCAGCAGCTTAGGGACAAGGACCTACGAGCAGTACTTC,CASSLGTRTYEQYF
TRBD1,TRBJ1-5,14,TRBV19,.,TGTGCCAGTAGTACCGACAGGGGCAATCAGCCCCAGCATTTT,CASSTDRGNQPQHF
.,TRBJ1-2,12,TRBV19,.,TGTGCCAGTAGTATCTTCCTAGGTGGCTACACCTTC,CASSIFLGGYTF
TRBD1,TRBJ2-7,14,TRBV28,.,TGTGCCAGCAGATCCGGGACAGAAATCTACGAGCAGTACTTC,CASRSGTEIYEQYF
.,TRBJ1-1,13,TRBV2,.,TGTGCCAGCAGTGGGACCGACAGCCGACCGGCTTTCTTT,CASSGTDSRPAFF
TRBD1,TRBJ2-5,14,TRBV9,.,TGTGCCAGCAGCCTACAGGGGTACCAAGAGACCCAGTACTTC,CASSLQGYQETQYF
.,TRBJ2-5,15,TRBV9,.,TGTGCCAGCACCGGGGACTCGGGGACGGAAGAGACCCAGTACTTC,CASTGDSGTEETQYF
TRBD1,TRBJ2-1,14,TRBV27,.,TGTGCCAGCAGTCCGGGACAGCGGTACAATGAGCAGTTCTTC,CASSPGQRYNEQFF
TRBD1,TRBJ1-1,13,TRBV18,.,TGTGCCAGCTCATTGGGACAGAGTCTTGAAGCTTTCTTT,CASSLGQSLEAFF
.,TRBJ1-1,13,TRBV30,.,TGTGCCTGGGGCAGGGATTTGGACACTGAAGCTTTCTTT,CAWGRDLDTEAFF
TRBD1,TRBJ1-4,15,TRBV19,.,TGTGCCAGTAGCCCACAGGGGCGACCGAATGAAAAACTGTTTTTT,CASSPQGRPNEKLFF
.,TRBJ2-2,14,TRBV5-4,.,TGTGCCAGCAGCTTGGCCACCACAGGCGGGGAGCTGTTTTTT,CASSLATTGGELFF
.,TRBJ1-1,13,TRBV7-3,.,TGTGCCAGCAGCTTATCAACCCAGACTGAAGCTTTCTTT,CASSLSTQTEAFF
.,TRBJ2-5,13,TRBV30,.,TGTGCCTGGAGTGTTCAGGCAGTGGAGACCCAGTACTTC,CAWSVQAVETQYF
.,TRBJ1-2,16,TRBV4-3,.,TGCGCCAGCAGCTACGAAAGGCGCGGGCTTTTAGGTGGCTACACCTTC,CASSYERRGLLGGYTF
.,TRBJ1-2,14,TRBV5-6,.,TGTGCCAGCAGCTTTTACAGGGAATGGTATGGCTACACCTTC,CASSFYREWYGYTF
.,TRBJ2-7,13,TRBV11-3,.,TGTGCCAGCACGGTCGGCAGGGGCTACGAGCAGTACTTC,CASTVGRGYEQYF
TRBD2,TRBJ2-1,11,TRBV20-1,.,TGCAGTGCTCAGAGCGGGGACTCACAGTTCTTC,CSAQSGDSQFF
.,TRBJ2-7,13,TRBV27,.,TGTGCCAGCAGCAACCGAGACTCCTACGAGCAGTACTTC,CASSNRDSYEQYF
TRBD1,TRBJ1-2,17,TRBV27,.,TGTGCCAGCAGTTTGGGACTGGGGACAGGGATTAACTATGGCTACACCTTC,CASSLGLGTGINYGYTF
TRBD2,TRBJ2-3,19,TRBV11-2,.,TGTGCCAGCAGCCTAAGGGTCCGGACTGGTAGCGGGGCCCCAGATACGCAGTATTTT,CASSLRVRTGSGAPDTQYF
.,TRBJ1-6,16,TRBV7-3,.,TGTGCCAGCAGCTTACAGGCGGCGGGGACCTTTTCACCCCTCCACTTT,CASSLQAAGTFSPLHF
.,TRBJ1-5,15,TRBV2,.,TGTGCCAGCAAAAAAACGGACAGCGGGGGTCAGCCCCAGCATTTT,CASKKTDSGGQPQHF
.,TRBJ2-5,12,TRBV5-5,.,TGTGCCAGCAGCGGCTTAGAGGCTGCCCAGTACTTC,CASSGLEAAQYF